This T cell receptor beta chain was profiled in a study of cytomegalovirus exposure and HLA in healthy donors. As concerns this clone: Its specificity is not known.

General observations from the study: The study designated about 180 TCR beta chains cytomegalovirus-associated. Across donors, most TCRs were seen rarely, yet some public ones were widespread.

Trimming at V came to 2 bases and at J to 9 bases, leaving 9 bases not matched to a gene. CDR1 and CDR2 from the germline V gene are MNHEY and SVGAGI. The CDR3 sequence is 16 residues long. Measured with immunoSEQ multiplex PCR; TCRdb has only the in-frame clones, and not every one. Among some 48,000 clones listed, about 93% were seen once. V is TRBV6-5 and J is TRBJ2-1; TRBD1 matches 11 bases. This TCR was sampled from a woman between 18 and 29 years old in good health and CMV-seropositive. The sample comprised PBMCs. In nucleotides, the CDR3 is TGTGCCAGCAGTTACGCCGAAGGGACAGGGGGAAGTGAGCAGTTCTTC. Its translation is CASSYAEGTGGSEQFF.